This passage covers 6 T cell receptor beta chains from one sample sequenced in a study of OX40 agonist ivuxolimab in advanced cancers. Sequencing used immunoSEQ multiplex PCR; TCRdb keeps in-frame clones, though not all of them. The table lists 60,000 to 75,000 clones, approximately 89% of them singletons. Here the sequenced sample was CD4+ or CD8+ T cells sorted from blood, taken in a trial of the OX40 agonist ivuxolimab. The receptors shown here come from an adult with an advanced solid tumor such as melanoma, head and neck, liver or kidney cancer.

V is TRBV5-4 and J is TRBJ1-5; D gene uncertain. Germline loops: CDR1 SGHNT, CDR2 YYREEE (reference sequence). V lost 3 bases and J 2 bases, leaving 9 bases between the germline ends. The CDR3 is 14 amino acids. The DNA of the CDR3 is TGTGCCAGCAGCTCCGGCGGGGGCAATCAGCCCCAGCATTTT. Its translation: CASSSGGGNQPQHF. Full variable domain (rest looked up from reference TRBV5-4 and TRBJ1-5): ETGVTQSPTHLIKTRGQQVTLRCSSQSGHNTVSWYQQALGQGPQFIFQYYREEENGRGNFPPRFSGLQFPNYSSELNVNALELDDSALYLCASSSGGGNQPQHFGDGTRLSIL.

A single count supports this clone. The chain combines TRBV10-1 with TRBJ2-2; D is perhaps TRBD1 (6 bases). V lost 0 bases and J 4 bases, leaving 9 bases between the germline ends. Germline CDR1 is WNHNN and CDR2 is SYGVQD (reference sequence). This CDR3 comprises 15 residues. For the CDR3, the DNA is TGCGCCAGCAGTGAGTCCAGGGGAATCACCGGGGAGCTGTTTTTT. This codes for CASSESRGITGELFF.

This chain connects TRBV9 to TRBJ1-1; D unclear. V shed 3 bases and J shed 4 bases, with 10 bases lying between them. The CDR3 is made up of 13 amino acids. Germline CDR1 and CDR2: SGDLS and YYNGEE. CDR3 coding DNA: TGTGCCAGCAGCGATGAGGGTAGCACTGAAGCTTTCTTT. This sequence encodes CASSDEGSTEAFF.

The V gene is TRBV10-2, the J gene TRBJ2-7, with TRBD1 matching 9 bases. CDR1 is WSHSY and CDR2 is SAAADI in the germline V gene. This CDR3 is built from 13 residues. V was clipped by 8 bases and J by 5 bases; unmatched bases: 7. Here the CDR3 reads CASRRDRENEQYF. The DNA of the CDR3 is TGCGCCAGCCGTCGGGACAGGGAGAACGAGCAGTACTTC.

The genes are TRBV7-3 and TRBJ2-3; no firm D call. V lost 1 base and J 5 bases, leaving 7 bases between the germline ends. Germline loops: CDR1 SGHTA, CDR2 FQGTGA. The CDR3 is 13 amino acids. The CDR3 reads CASSLRPEDTQYF. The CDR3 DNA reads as TGTGCCAGCAGCTTAAGGCCCGAAGATACGCAGTATTTT.

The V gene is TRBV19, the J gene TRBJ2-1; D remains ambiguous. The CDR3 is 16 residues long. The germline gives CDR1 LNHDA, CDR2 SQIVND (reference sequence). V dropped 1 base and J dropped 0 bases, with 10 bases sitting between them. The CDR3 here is CASSIGAITSYNEQFF. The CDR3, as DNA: TGTGCCAGTAGTATAGGTGCTATTACCTCCTACAATGAGCAGTTCTTC.